This entry concerns a single T cell receptor (beta chain). These data come from a study of shared clonotypes between healthy human individuals. Looking at the study overall: Three plates were used per donor for CD4 naive, three for CD4 memory, two for CD8 naive and one for CD8 memory.

Using immunoSEQ multiplex PCR, the repertoire was profiled, and TCRdb retains in-frame clones only, with some absent. The sample has some 660,000 clones, roughly 72% seen once. CDR1 and CDR2 from the germline V gene are SGHRS and YFSETQ. Losses at the gene ends were 3 bases for V and 3 bases for J; bases not matched to a gene: 8. The CDR3 extends over 17 amino acids. Partitioning of CD4+ cells yielded a CD45RA+ naive subset and a CD45RA-negative memory subset. This TCR came from a woman in her twenties or thirties in good health. The sample taken for sequencing was memory CD4+ T cells sorted from blood. Subset specified: CD45RA-negative fraction. This chain connects TRBV5-1 to TRBJ2-1; TRBD2 matches at 11 bases. Written as DNA, the CDR3 is TGCGCCAGCAGCTCATTTTCCGGGACTAGCGGCTACAATGAGCAGTTCTTC. It specifies CASSSFSGTSGYNEQFF.